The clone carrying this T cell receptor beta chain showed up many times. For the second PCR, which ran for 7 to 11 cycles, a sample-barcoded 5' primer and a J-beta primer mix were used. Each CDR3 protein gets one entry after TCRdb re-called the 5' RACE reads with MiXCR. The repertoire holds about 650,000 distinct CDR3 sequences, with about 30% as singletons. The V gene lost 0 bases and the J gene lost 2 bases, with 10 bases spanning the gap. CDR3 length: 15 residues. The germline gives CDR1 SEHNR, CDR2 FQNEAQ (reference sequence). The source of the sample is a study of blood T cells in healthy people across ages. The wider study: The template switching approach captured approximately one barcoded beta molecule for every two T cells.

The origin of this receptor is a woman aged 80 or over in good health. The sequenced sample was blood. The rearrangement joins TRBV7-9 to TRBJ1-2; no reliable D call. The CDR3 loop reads CASSLASMGNYGYTF. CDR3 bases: TGTGCCAGCAGCTTAGCCTCTATGGGAAACTATGGCTACACCTTC.